Listed here are 30 T cell receptor beta chains from one sample, sequenced in a study of breast tumors, draining lymph nodes, adjacent tissues. Axillary draining lymph nodes of breast cancer patients supplied the node samples. TCRdb independently ran MiXCR on the multiplex PCR reads; one entry per CDR3 protein. The sample consists of 200,000 to 250,000 distinct CDR3 sequences, roughly 30% of them appearing once. The sample consisted of axillary lymph node tissue. The source of these receptors is a female donor with breast cancer. Some clones in this sample may be carry-over from other donors' samples.

The chain has TRBV5-1 and TRBJ1-1; D is possibly TRBD1 (6 bases). Per the germline V gene, CDR1 is SGHRS and CDR2 is YFSETQ. The CDR3 has 13 amino acids. V was cut by 4 bases and J by 4 bases, with 11 bases left in between. CDR3 in amino acids: CASSGVRGTEAFF. For the CDR3, the DNA is TGCGCCAGCAGCGGAGTCAGGGGCACTGAAGCTTTCTTT. The full variable domain, in which reference TRBV5-1 and TRBJ1-1 provide the parts outside the CDR3, is KAGVTQTPRYLIKTRGQQVTLSCSPISGHRSVSWYQQTPGQGLQFLFEYFSETQRNKGNFPGRFSGRQFSNSRSEMNVSTLELGDSALYLCASSGVRGTEAFFGQGTRLTVV.

This clonotype was counted many times. The gene calls are TRBV14 and TRBJ2-3, with TRBD2 matching over 10 bases. Trimming at V came to 0 bases and at J to 3 bases, leaving 9 bases not matched to a gene. This CDR3 spans 18 amino acids. CDR1 SGHDN and CDR2 FVKESK come from the germline V gene. This CDR3 is CASSQDLASGRMTDTQYF. The CDR3 nucleotides read TGTGCCAGCAGCCAAGATTTGGCTAGCGGGAGAATGACAGATACGCAGTATTTT.

This clonotype was seen at least ten times. The chain recombines TRBV7-2 with TRBJ2-2; D uncertain. V was cut by 4 bases and J by 3 bases, with 6 bases left in between. The CDR3 has 13 residues. The germline V gene has CDR1 SGHTA and CDR2 FQGNSA. The CDR3 region is CASSSGYTGELFF. CDR3 nucleotides: TGTGCCAGCAGCTCCGGATACACCGGGGAGCTGTTTTTT.

V and J are TRBV24-1 and TRBJ1-2; D perhaps matches TRBD1 (5 bases). Trimming left V 5 bases short and J 1 base short, with 16 bases between. This CDR3 has 16 residues. Germline V gene sequence: CDR1 KGHDR, CDR2 SFDVKD. CDR3 nucleotide sequence: TGTGCCACCAGTGCTAGTGTTCCAGGGCTTAACTATGGCTACACCTTC. It yields the protein CATSASVPGLNYGYTF.

The chain joins TRBV2 to TRBJ2-3; maybe TRBD1 (6 bases). With 6 bases removed from V and 2 bases from J, the gap between germline ends came to 12 bases. The CDR3 length is 14 residues. CDR1 SNHLY and CDR2 FYNNEI come from the germline V gene. The CDR3 sequence: CASSATGNTDTQYF. The CDR3 nucleotides read TGTGCCAGCAGCGCTACAGGGAACACAGATACGCAGTATTTT.

This clonotype was picked up one time. The chain employs TRBV29-1 and TRBJ2-5; weak D call: TRBD2 (6 bases). The CDR3 is 11 amino acids. Germline V gene data show CDR1 as SQVTM and CDR2 as ANQGSEA. The V end lost 8 bases, the J end lost 10 bases, and 17 bases lay between the germline ends. As DNA, the CDR3 is TGCAGCTTGGTTTCGGGAGACGACCAGTACTTC. This codes for CSLVSGDDQYF.

The table lists this clonotype with many counts. J is TRBJ2-3 and V is TRBV6-1, with D perhaps matching TRBD1 (5 bases). There are 15 residues in the CDR3. V was shortened by 0 bases and J by 2 bases, with 9 bases between the two germline ends. The germline gives CDR1 MNHNS, CDR2 SASEGT. The CDR3 coding sequence is TGTGCCAGCAGTGAAGCTTTAGGGGCCACAGATACGCAGTATTTT. Encoded protein: CASSEALGATDTQYF.

This clonotype appeared many times. This chain uses TRBV3-1 with TRBJ2-6; D is unresolved. V was pared by 6 bases and J by 3 bases, with 9 bases between. The CDR3 loop spans 14 amino acids. The germline V gene has CDR1 LGHDT and CDR2 YNNKEL (reference sequence). Here the CDR3 reads CASSRVGGANVLTF. The DNA of the CDR3 is TGTGCCAGCAGTCGGGTTGGTGGGGCCAACGTCCTGACTTTC.

The chain combines TRBV7-6 with TRBJ2-6; 7 positions match TRBD1. Germline V lookup: CDR1 SGHVS, CDR2 FNYEAQ. The CDR3 loop spans 16 amino acids. Germline trimming cut 1 base from V and 2 bases from J; bases unmatched to any gene: 2. The DNA for the CDR3 is TGTGCCAGCAGCTTAGACAGGGGCGCTGGGGCCAACGTCCTGACTTTC. Amino acids: CASSLDRGAGANVLTF.

This clonotype was counted once. This rearrangement joins TRBV19 to TRBJ1-6; D is ambiguous. The ends were cut back, 3 bases at V and 9 bases at J, with 18 bases in the middle. Germline lookup yields CDR1 LNHDA and CDR2 SQIVND (reference sequence). The CDR3 has 16 residues. CDR3 DNA: TGTGCCAGTAGTATTAATTTAGGGCCAAGCCGTTCACCCCTCCACTTT. It is translated as CASSINLGPSRSPLHF.

The chain uses TRBV7-9 and TRBJ1-3; D remains ambiguous. In germline, CDR1 is SEHNR, CDR2 FQNEAQ (reference sequence). V was shortened by 6 bases and J by 4 bases, with 16 bases between the two germline ends. CDR3 length: 15 residues. DNA for the CDR3: TGTGCCAGCAGTTCAGGACTAGCGGGAGGAAACACCATATATTTT. Its protein is CASSSGLAGGNTIYF.

This clonotype has at least ten counts. The V gene is TRBV7-8, the J gene TRBJ2-2; a possible D gene is TRBD2 (5 bases). The CDR3 is 15 residues long. The ends were cut back, 1 base at V and 5 bases at J, with 11 bases in the middle. CDR1 and CDR2 (germline): SGHVS, FQNEAQ. In DNA form, the CDR3 reads TGTGCCAGCAGCTTAGGCCGAGGGAGAACCGGGGAGCTGTTTTTT. It translates to CASSLGRGRTGELFF.

This clonotype was detected many times. The chain recombines TRBV28 with TRBJ2-7; D ambiguous. Trimming pared 3 bases from V and 5 bases from J, leaving 11 bases between. Germline V gene lookup returns CDR1 MDHEN and CDR2 SYDVKM. This CDR3 is built from 13 residues. CDR3 sequence: CASSFFYRHEQYF. DNA of the CDR3: TGTGCCAGCAGTTTTTTTTACCGGCACGAGCAGTACTTC.

Notes on this clonotype: Sequence at one end of the junction differs from germline and may be a read error. J is TRBJ2-1 and V is TRBV19, with 9 bases fitting TRBD1. The CDR3 loop spans 14 amino acids. CDR1 is LNHDA, CDR2 SQIVND, per germline (reference sequence). CDR3 DNA sequence: TGTGCCAGTAGTTCGACAGGGGGGTACAATGGGCAGTTCTTC. Protein product: CASSSTGGYNGQFF.

This clonotype was recorded many times. This chain uses TRBV2 with TRBJ2-3; no clear D. The germline V gene has CDR1 SNHLY and CDR2 FYNNEI. V was trimmed by 6 bases and J by 2 bases, leaving 15 bases between them. This CDR3 is 15 amino acids long. The CDR3 spells CASSPQRLPTDTQYF. The CDR3 region has the DNA TGTGCCAGCAGCCCCCAACGGTTACCCACAGATACGCAGTATTTT.

This clonotype was seen many times. V gene TRBV6-1 combines with J gene TRBJ1-6; no reliable D call. CDR1 is MNHNS, CDR2 SASEGT, per germline. CDR3 length: 13 amino acids. V was shortened by 3 bases and J by 10 bases, with 10 bases between the two germline ends. CDR3 residues: CASSEVRRSPLHF. The CDR3 nucleotides are TGTGCCAGCAGTGAGGTCCGAAGATCACCCCTCCACTTT.

This clonotype came up many times. The V gene is TRBV3-1, the J gene TRBJ2-1; D unresolved. Germline V lookup: CDR1 LGHDT, CDR2 YNNKEL (reference sequence). This CDR3 has 12 residues. V lost 3 bases and J 3 bases, leaving 3 bases between the germline ends. CDR3 coding DNA: TGTGCCAGCAGCCATCACTACAATGAGCAGTTCTTC. Translated: CASSHHYNEQFF.

This clonotype was detected many times. The V gene is TRBV12-3 or TRBV12-4, the J gene TRBJ1-2; D is unresolved. CDR3 size: 14 residues. Trimming cost V 4 bases and J 5 bases, with 14 bases left between them. The CDR3 region is CASSSPGPPYGYTF. In nucleotides, the CDR3 is TGTGCCAGCAGTTCGCCGGGTCCACCTTATGGCTACACCTTC.

This clonotype was counted ten times or more. The rearrangement joins TRBV6-5 to TRBJ2-7, with 7 bases identical to TRBD2. CDR3 length equals 14 residues. Germline V lookup: CDR1 MNHEY, CDR2 SVGAGI. With V trimmed by 7 bases and J by 6 bases, 12 bases remained unmatched. Here the CDR3 DNA reads TGTGCCAGCACCGCCTCCGGGAGGTCCCCCGAGCAGTACTTC. It yields the protein CASTASGRSPEQYF.

The chain has TRBV29-1 and TRBJ2-1; 8 bases line up with TRBD2. CDR1 and CDR2 (germline): SQVTM, ANQGSEA. The V segment lost 7 bases and the J segment 6 bases; nucleotides outside the gene matches: 5. CDR3 length equals 12 residues. The CDR3 loop reads CSAGTRGNEQFF. CDR3 nucleotides: TGCAGCGCCGGGACTAGGGGCAATGAGCAGTTCTTC.

This clonotype has just a few counts. V and J are TRBV30 and TRBJ2-3; 7 nucleotides align to TRBD2. The V segment lost 4 bases and the J segment 3 bases; nucleotides outside the gene matches: 4. Germline assignment: CDR1 GTSNPN and CDR2 SVGIG (reference sequence). The CDR3 is 13 amino acids. CDR3 DNA sequence: TGTGCCTGGACGAAGCGGGGTACAGATACGCAGTATTTT. Translation: CAWTKRGTDTQYF.

There are many counts of this clonotype. The CDR3 loop is CASSVGLQETQYF. CDR3 nucleotides: TGTGCCAGCAGCGTAGGGTTGCAAGAGACCCAGTACTTC. This chain connects TRBV9 to TRBJ2-5; no definite D call. The CDR3 totals 13 residues. Trimming pared 0 bases from V and 2 bases from J, leaving 5 bases between. Germline assignment: CDR1 SGDLS and CDR2 YYNGEE.

Points on this clonotype: A junction end diverges from the germline sequence, so it may reflect a read error. The chain is built from TRBV9 and TRBJ2-5; 12 nucleotides match TRBD2. In germline, CDR1 is SGDLS, CDR2 YYNGEE. There are 14 residues in the CDR3. CDR3 region: CASSVGLAGETQSF. CDR3 in DNA: TGTGCCAGCAGCGTAGGACTAGCGGGAGAGACCCAGTCCTTC.

As concerns this clonotype: Being one base from a much bigger clone, this may be a read error. The genes are TRBV7-9 and TRBJ2-1, with D maybe TRBD2 (5 bases). The CDR3 has 15 residues. Germline V gene sequence: CDR1 SEHNR, CDR2 FQNEAQ (reference sequence). CDR3 nucleotides: TGTGCCAGCAGCCCCCACGGGGTATCCTACAATGAGCAGCTCTTC. Its translation: CASSPHGVSYNEQLF.

This clonotype was seen at least ten times. The V gene is TRBV20-1, the J gene TRBJ2-1, with a tentative D call TRBD2 (7 bases). CDR1 DFQATT and CDR2 SNEGSKA come from the germline V gene (reference sequence). V lost 3 bases and J 8 bases, leaving 11 bases between the germline ends. This CDR3 contains 12 residues. As DNA, the CDR3 is TGCAGTGCTAGGGAGGGGGGGTATGAGCAGTTCTTC. It is translated as CSAREGGYEQFF.

This chain uses TRBV27 with TRBJ2-1; D could derive from TRBD1 or TRBD2 (6 bases each). From germline, CDR1 is MNHEY and CDR2 SMNVEV (reference sequence). Trimming pared 4 bases from V and 6 bases from J, leaving 19 bases between. This CDR3 has 16 amino acids. The CDR3 DNA reads as TGTGCCAGCAGTTCCCTGAAGGGGGGCGGTGGCAATGAGCAGTTCTTC. Protein product: CASSSLKGGGGNEQFF.

This clonotype was seen many times. The chain links TRBV7-9 to TRBJ2-3; D is undetermined. Trimming took off 0 bases at V and 4 bases at J, with 5 bases between the two ends. CDR3 size: 13 residues. Germline lookup yields CDR1 SEHNR and CDR2 FQNEAQ (reference sequence). The CDR3 bases are TGTGCCAGCAGCTTAGCCGTACCAGATACGCAGTATTTT. This codes for CASSLAVPDTQYF.

V is TRBV25-1 and J is TRBJ2-7; 9 bases fit TRBD1. Germline V CDR1 and CDR2: MGHDK, SYGVNS. J gave up 7 bases and V 7 bases, and 14 bases lay outside the gene matches. CDR3 length: 15 amino acids. The CDR3 region has the DNA TGTGCCAGCACCCCTGTCGGACAGGGGACTCAAGAGCAGTACTTC. Amino acid sequence: CASTPVGQGTQEQYF.

About this clonotype: Being one base from a much bigger clone, this may be a read error. The chain uses TRBV20-1 and TRBJ2-4; possible D gene TRBD1, 5 bases. Germline CDR1 DFQATT, CDR2 SNEGSKA (reference sequence). The CDR3 runs 13 residues. The CDR3 spells CSAIWTPKNIRYF. The DNA for the CDR3 is TGCAGTGCCATCTGGACACCCAAAAACATTCGGTACTTC.

To note about this clonotype: A much larger clone differs by one base, so this may be a read error. The chain carries TRBV20-1 and TRBJ2-5; 8 bases align to TRBD1. The ends lost 1 base at V and 7 bases at J; junction bases unmatched: 14. This CDR3 is 16 amino acids long. Germline V gives CDR1 DFQATT, CDR2 SNEGSKA (reference sequence). In DNA, the CDR3 is TGCAGTGCTAGAGTTCCAAACAGGGGGACGGCGGGGACCCAGTACTTC. It yields the protein CSARVPNRGTAGTQYF.